This T cell receptor (beta chain) is from a study of T cell responses to AZD1222 COVID-19 vaccine. Study information: Analyses pooled second doses at about 4 or about 12 weeks. Notes on the study in general: Clonal diversity was possibly underestimated; the donors were predominantly white British and more often female. The study identified only six AZD1222 recipients as seropositive at baseline. Researchers took repertoire samples only after the peak T cell response had come.

Profiling relied on immunoSEQ multiplex PCR, and the TCRdb table lists in-frame clones only, not all of them. The top ten hold 2.5% to 3% of the sample, which has about 140,000 clones, around 90% seen once. To note about this clone: Its antigen is still unknown.

In germline, CDR1 is SQVTM, CDR2 ANQGSEA. V was cut by 7 bases and J by 0 bases, with 9 bases left in between. The CDR3 runs to 12 residues. Specimen: peripheral blood, collected on day 0 of AZD1222 vaccination. The chain joins TRBV29-1 to TRBJ1-2; possibly TRBD1 for D (5 bases). This clonotype was obtained from an adult in good health. CDR3 region: CSAQGANYGYTF. CDR3 DNA: TGCAGCGCGCAGGGAGCTAACTATGGCTACACCTTC.